These T cell receptor beta chains were read from a single sample in a study of blood T cell repertoires in COVID-19. Libraries were prepared by immunoSEQ multiplex PCR; TCRdb keeps only in-frame clonotypes and omits some of them. The sample has around 140,000 clones; under 90% are singletons. The sequenced sample consisted of peripheral blood. The receptors derive from a human donor in a cohort sampled during active COVID-19. CDR3s include the opening cysteine and the closing phenylalanine or tryptophan. A D gene is named only where the DNA matches it firmly. Size tells how often a clone was seen (once, few, many) or the class of an expanded clone, and some rows leave it out.

TRBD2	few	TRBV28	TRBJ2-2	TGTGCCACCTTAGCGGGATGGGACACCGGGGAGCTGTTTTTT	CATLAGWDTGELFF
.	.	TRBV21-1	TRBJ1-6	TGTGCCAGCAGCAAAGGAGCCAGGAAACCCCTCCACTTT	CASSKGARKPLHF
TRBD2	.	TRBV28	TRBJ2-2	TGTGCCAAGCTAGCGGGAGGGCCGTACACCGGGGAGCTGTTTTTT	CAKLAGGPYTGELFF
TRBD1	.	TRBV5-1	TRBJ1-6	TGCGCCAGCAGCTTGGTTGGACAGGGTAATTCACCCCTCCACTTT	CASSLVGQGNSPLHF
.	.	TRBV9	TRBJ2-7	TGTGCCAGCAGCGGTAACTCCCCCTACGAGCAGTACTTC	CASSGNSPYEQYF
.	.	TRBV11-3	TRBJ2-1	TGTGCCAGCAGCTTAGCGTCGGTCAATGAGCAGTTCTTC	CASSLASVNEQFF
TRBD1	.	TRBV7-3	TRBJ2-6	TGTGCCAGCAGCGGGGAGACAGGGGGCTCTGGGGCCAACGTCCTGACTTTC	CASSGETGGSGANVLTF
.	.	TRBV28	TRBJ2-7	TGTGCCAGCAGTTTTGGCGGAAAAGCCTACGAGCAGTACTTC	CASSFGGKAYEQYF
.	few	TRBV3-1/TRBV3-2	TRBJ2-2	TGTGCCAGCAGCCAAGGGACTACCACGAACACCGGGGAGCTGTTTTTT	CASSQGTTTNTGELFF
.	.	TRBV19	TRBJ2-1	TGTGCCAGTAGTACAGGGGTTCCGTCCTACAATGAGCAGTTCTTC	CASSTGVPSYNEQFF
.	.	TRBV6-5	TRBJ2-2	TGTGCCACCGAGGCTCCGGCCACCGGGGAGCTGTTTTTT	CATEAPATGELFF
TRBD2	once	TRBV6-5	TRBJ2-7	TGTGCCAGCTGGAGCGGGAGGGCCTACGAGCAGTACTTC	CASWSGRAYEQYF
.	.	TRBV5-4	TRBJ1-6	TGTGCCAGCAGCTCAGATATGTCCAGCTCCTATAATTCACCCCTCCACTTT	CASSSDMSSSYNSPLHF
.	.	TRBV6-2/TRBV6-3	TRBJ1-1	TGTGCCAGCAGTTACGGTACCTATGGAGCTTTCTTT	CASSYGTYGAFF
TRBD2	few	TRBV24-1	TRBJ2-5	TGTGCCACCAGCCCCAGAAGTCGGACTAGCGGGGAGACCCAGTACTTC	CATSPRSRTSGETQYF
.	.	TRBV4-3	TRBJ2-3	TGCGCCAGCAGCCAAAGCCCGGTGGCTAGCGGCACAGATACGCAGTATTTT	CASSQSPVASGTDTQYF
TRBD1	.	TRBV18	TRBJ2-1	TGTGCCAGCTCACCACGGTGGGACAGGGAGAATGAGCAGTTCTTC	CASSPRWDRENEQFF
.	.	TRBV4-1	TRBJ2-3	TGCGCCAGCAGCAACACAGGGCTGGGCACAGATACGCAGTATTTT	CASSNTGLGTDTQYF
.	.	TRBV15	TRBJ1-4	TGTGCCACCAGCAGGGCTCACTCAGGGGCCGAAAAACTGTTTTTT	CATSRAHSGAEKLFF
TRBD1	few	TRBV5-4	TRBJ1-2	TGTGCCAGCAGCTCGGAGGGACAGCCTAACTATGGCTACACCTTC	CASSSEGQPNYGYTF
.	.	TRBV29-1	TRBJ1-2	TGCAGCGCCGGTGGGGGGGCGGAGGGCTACACCTTC	CSAGGGAEGYTF
TRBD1	.	TRBV5-1	TRBJ1-3	TGCGCCAGCAGCAAGGGACAGGAGAGCTCTGGAAACACCATATATTTT	CASSKGQESSGNTIYF
.	.	TRBV27	TRBJ2-7	TGTGCCAGCAGTCTTATCGGTGCGGGTTCCTACGAGCAGTACTTC	CASSLIGAGSYEQYF
TRBD1	.	TRBV27	TRBJ1-2	TGTGCCAGCAGTTTACCGGGACAGGGGGGTAACTATGGCTACACCTTC	CASSLPGQGGNYGYTF
TRBD1	.	TRBV9	TRBJ2-5	TGTGCCAGCAGCGTAGGCACAGGGGGCCAAGAGACCCAGTACTTC	CASSVGTGGQETQYF
.	.	TRBV7-9	TRBJ2-1	TGTGCCAGCAGCTTAGCATGGGCGGGAACGGGCTACAATGAGCAGTTCTTC	CASSLAWAGTGYNEQFF
TRBD2	.	TRBV27	TRBJ2-7	TGTGCCAGCAGTTTAAGGCGGGAGACCTACGAGCAGTACTTC	CASSLRRETYEQYF